This entry lists 24 T cell receptor beta chains sequenced from one sample in a study of shared clonotypes between healthy human individuals. The assay was immunoSEQ multiplex PCR, and TCRdb's table has in-frame clones only and misses some. The sample lists about 2.4 million clones; around nine tenths were seen once. The sequenced material came from naive CD4+ T cells sorted from blood. The sample's subset: CD45RA+ positively selected. These receptors originate from a man aged 18-30 years in good health.

The V gene is TRBV7-8, the J gene TRBJ2-1; 7 bases map to TRBD1. This CDR3 is built from 13 residues. J lost 9 bases, V lost 5 bases, and 7 bases had no gene match. Germline assignment: CDR1 SGHVS and CDR2 FQNEAQ. CDR3 in DNA: TGTGCCAGCAGCCCACAGGGGAATGGTGAGCAGTTCTTC. This translates into CASSPQGNGEQFF.

This clone showed up just once. This chain's CDR3 is CASSPGTSISGELFF. CDR3 coding DNA: TGCGCCAGCAGCCCCGGGACTAGTATTTCAGGGGAGCTGTTTTTT. The chain combines TRBV5-1 with TRBJ2-2; the match to TRBD2 covers 8 bases. J lost 8 bases, V lost 4 bases, and 10 bases had no gene match. This CDR3 is built from 15 residues. Looked up from germline, CDR1 is SGHRS and CDR2 is YFSETQ.

This clone was found once. This CDR3 is also generated by other DNA sequences in the sample. The chain has TRBV5-1 and TRBJ2-3; D may be TRBD2 (5 bases). The CDR3 covers 13 residues. CDR1 is SGHRS, CDR2 YFSETQ, per germline. Trimming left V 3 bases short and J 6 bases short, with 11 bases between. CDR3 DNA: TGCGCCAGCAGCTCCGGGGTAGCGGATACGCAGTATTTT. Its protein product is CASSSGVADTQYF.

Concerning this clone itself: The sample carries other DNA sequences with the same CDR3. J is TRBJ1-2 and V is TRBV7-2; no definite D call. The CDR3 has 13 residues. CDR1 SGHTA and CDR2 FQGNSA come from the germline V gene. V lost 1 base and J lost 2, with 5 bases in between. The CDR3 sequence: CASSLDGNYGYTF. The CDR3 DNA is TGTGCCAGCAGCTTAGATGGCAACTATGGCTACACCTTC. Full variable domain (rest looked up from reference TRBV7-2 and TRBJ1-2): GAGVSQSPSNKVTEKGKDVELRCDPISGHTALYWYRQSLGQGLEFLIYFQGNSAPDKSGLPSDRFSAERTGGSVSTLTIQRTQQEDSAVYLCASSLDGNYGYTFGSGTRLTVV.

Turning to this clone: In the same sample, other DNA sequences code for this CDR3. This chain connects TRBV15 to TRBJ2-3; D gene uncertain. The CDR3 runs 13 residues. The germline V and J ends were trimmed by 1 base and 3 bases, with 5 bases remaining between them. Looked up from germline, CDR1 is LNHNV and CDR2 is YYDKDF (reference sequence). The CDR3 nucleotides are TGTGCCACCAGCAGAGGTAGAACAGATACGCAGTATTTT. It specifies CATSRGRTDTQYF.

This chain joins TRBV5-1 and TRBJ1-1; 8 nucleotides align to TRBD1. Germline V gives CDR1 SGHRS, CDR2 YFSETQ. The CDR3 runs 16 residues. J lost 2 bases, V lost 4 bases, and 10 bases had no gene match. As DNA, the CDR3 is TGCGCCAGCAGCCTAAACCCGGACAGGGCAAACACTGAAGCTTTCTTT. Translation: CASSLNPDRANTEAFF.

This clone appeared once. V usage is TRBV9 and J usage is TRBJ2-3; 11 bases match TRBD2. The CDR3 has 15 residues. The germline CDR1 and CDR2 sequences are SGDLS and YYNGEE. The V gene end was trimmed by 5 bases and the J gene end by 8 bases; junction bases not matched to a gene: 10. This CDR3 reads CASSGTSGTIFTQYF. CDR3 DNA: TGTGCCAGCAGTGGGACTAGCGGCACAATCTTTACGCAGTATTTT.

Of note for this clone: Other DNA sequences of this sample code for an identical CDR3. The genes are TRBV6-1 and TRBJ2-7; 9 bases fit TRBD1. With 6 bases clipped from V and 2 bases from J, the junction kept 5 bases outside the gene matches. The CDR3 contains 14 residues. Germline assignment: CDR1 MNHNS and CDR2 SASEGT. In DNA form, the CDR3 reads TGTGCCAGCAGGAGGACAGGGGAGGCCTACGAGCAGTACTTC. This translates into CASRRTGEAYEQYF.

This rearrangement joins TRBV21-1 to TRBJ2-5; the table's D gene call, TRBD2, was not cross checked with the DNA. TRBV21-1 is recorded as a pseudogene. The CDR3 length is 17 residues. DNA for the CDR3: TGTGCCAGCAGCAAAGTAAGGAGCGGGGGGTACCAAGAGACCCAGTACTTC. The encoded protein is CASSKVRSGGYQETQYF.

The chain links TRBV7-6 to TRBJ2-7; 10 nucleotides agree with TRBD1. The germline gives CDR1 SGHVS, CDR2 FNYEAQ. V gave up 2 bases and J gave up 7 bases; unmatched junction bases: 5. The CDR3 is 14 residues long. CDR3 sequence reads: CASSLRTGGGEQYF. In DNA form, the CDR3 reads TGTGCCAGCAGCTTACGGACAGGGGGTGGGGAGCAGTACTTC. The whole variable domain, filled in from reference TRBV7-6 and TRBJ2-7, reads GAGVSQSPRYKVTKRGQDVALRCDPISGHVSLYWYRQALGQGPEFLTYFNYEAQQDKSGLPNDRFSAERPEGSISTLTIQRTEQRDSAMYRCASSLRTGGGEQYFGPGTRLTVT.

As concerns this clone: This specimen includes other DNA sequences encoding the same CDR3. This CDR3 is CASSLGVANTEAFF. CDR3 in DNA: TGTGCCAGCAGCTTAGGTGTGGCGAACACTGAAGCTTTCTTT. This rearrangement joins TRBV7-9 to TRBJ1-1, with D unresolved. The germline V gene encodes CDR1 SEHNR and CDR2 FQNEAQ (reference sequence). This CDR3 region has 14 residues. Trimming pared 1 base from V and 1 base from J, leaving 7 bases between.

This chain joins TRBV5-1 and TRBJ2-3; either TRBD1 or TRBD2 may supply D (5 bases each). The CDR3 loop spans 16 amino acids. Germline values: CDR1 SGHRS, CDR2 YFSETQ. V lost 0 bases and J 4 bases, leaving 15 bases between the germline ends. The CDR3 sequence: CASSLAGTVGSDTQYF. Here the CDR3 DNA reads TGCGCCAGCAGCTTGGCCGGGACGGTGGGGTCAGATACGCAGTATTTT.

The chain carries TRBV2 and TRBJ2-1, with D tentatively TRBD2 (6 bases). Germline values: CDR1 SNHLY, CDR2 FYNNEI. V was cut by 6 bases and J by 9 bases, with 15 bases left in between. CDR3 size: 13 residues. The CDR3 DNA is TGTGCCAGCAGGAACGATGGGCGGGGTGAGCAGTTCTTC. Its protein product is CASRNDGRGEQFF.

The V gene is TRBV6-5, the J gene TRBJ2-6; D gene uncertain. Trimming removed 10 bases from V and 0 bases from J, with 10 bases in between. Germline CDR1 reads MNHEY; CDR2 reads SVGAGI. CDR3 length: 14 amino acids. CDR3 loop: CATLDYSGANVLTF. DNA for the CDR3: TGTGCCACCCTTGATTACTCTGGGGCCAACGTCCTGACTTTC.

Points on this clone: Different DNA sequences within this sample yield the same CDR3. V and J are TRBV10-3 and TRBJ2-5; D is ambiguous. CDR1 and CDR2 from the germline V gene are ENHRY and SYGVKD. The CDR3 spans 12 residues. Between the trimmed V and J ends, which lost 3 bases and 4 bases, there was a span of 6 bases. DNA for the CDR3: TGTGCCATCAGTGAAGGAACAGAGACCCAGTACTTC. This translates into CAISEGTETQYF.

The sample holds one count of this clone. This sample includes further DNA sequences coding for the same CDR3. The rearrangement uses TRBV18 and TRBJ2-7; 7 nucleotides line up with TRBD2. Germline CDR1 reads KGHSH; CDR2 reads LQKENI. The J segment lost 5 bases and the V segment lost 4 bases, leaving 5 bases of the junction unmatched. This CDR3 is built from 13 residues. The CDR3 protein is CASSQTGGNEQYF. Here the CDR3 DNA reads TGTGCCAGCTCACAAACCGGGGGGAACGAGCAGTACTTC.

This chain connects TRBV28 to TRBJ2-7, with 7 bases aligning to TRBD1. The CDR3 is made up of 16 amino acids. CDR1 is MDHEN, CDR2 SYDVKM, per germline. V dropped 5 bases and J dropped 3; count of bases not matched to a gene: 13. The CDR3 DNA follows: TGTGCCAGCAGTCCACACAGGGGTTCAGGAAGCTACGAGCAGTACTTC. This sequence encodes CASSPHRGSGSYEQYF. Together with reference TRBV28 and TRBJ2-7, the CDR3 gives the full variable domain: DVKVTQSSRYLVKRTGEKVFLECVQDMDHENMFWYRQDPGLGLRLIYFSYDVKMKEKGDIPEGYSVSREKKERFSLILESASTNQTSMYLCASSPHRGSGSYEQYFGPGTRLTVT.

CDR3 nucleotides: TGCAGCTCTCTCGTCCGGGGGCAGACAGATACGCAGTATTTT. Its translation: CSSLVRGQTDTQYF. The V and J genes are TRBV29-1 and TRBJ2-3; perhaps D is TRBD1 or TRBD2 (6 bases each). The length of the CDR3 is 14 residues. V was cut by 8 bases and J by 3 bases, with 18 bases left in between. Germline V gene data show CDR1 as SQVTM and CDR2 as ANQGSEA.

The genes are TRBV10-3 and TRBJ1-2, with D tentatively TRBD1 (5 bases). Germline-derived CDR1 and CDR2 are ENHRY and SYGVKD. V gave up 4 bases and J gave up 4 bases, with 16 bases separating them. The CDR3 is 15 amino acids. The CDR3 DNA is TGTGCCATCAGTGCCTATAGGGGCGCGGGCTATGGCTACACCTTC. Its translation: CAISAYRGAGYGYTF.

As to this clone: This specimen includes other DNA sequences encoding the same CDR3. This rearrangement joins TRBV7-2 to TRBJ2-7; 10 bases fit TRBD1. The germline V gene encodes CDR1 SGHTA and CDR2 FQGNSA. The V and J ends lost 1 base and 2 bases, in that order; junction bases with no gene match: 2. The CDR3 is made up of 15 amino acids. DNA of the CDR3: TGTGCCAGCAGCTTAGATGGACAGGGGGCCTACGAGCAGTACTTC. It codes for CASSLDGQGAYEQYF.

The chain employs TRBV12-2 and TRBJ1-4; TRBD1 is the table's D call, not checked against the DNA. TRBV12-2 is termed a pseudogene. The CDR3 is 17 amino acids. The CDR3 DNA reads as TGTGCAAGTCGCCGCAGCCGGGACATTGCAACTAATGAAAAACTGTTTTTT. Its protein product is CASRRSRDIATNEKLFF.

The CDR3 here is CASRASGGAYTQYF. CDR3 nucleotide sequence: TGTGCCAGCAGGGCTAGCGGGGGGGCTTATACGCAGTATTTT. The gene calls are TRBV2 and TRBJ2-3; 12 nucleotides line up with TRBD2. The CDR3 has 14 residues. Germline lookup yields CDR1 SNHLY and CDR2 FYNNEI. Trimming removed 6 bases from V and 7 bases from J; junction bases left unmatched: 5.

This clone was recorded once. CDR3 sequence: CASSDRRSGANVLTF. For the CDR3, the DNA is TGTGCCAGCAGTGACCGGCGTTCTGGGGCCAACGTCCTGACTTTC. V gene TRBV25-1 combines with J gene TRBJ2-6; D is undetermined. Germline CDR1 reads MGHDK; CDR2 reads SYGVNS. The V end was cut by 3 bases, the J end by 1 base, with 7 bases between. This CDR3 is built from 15 residues.

The J gene is TRBJ2-7, the V gene TRBV10-1, with 9 bases lining up with TRBD1. CDR3 length: 14 amino acids. The J segment lost 4 bases and the V segment lost 6 bases, leaving 7 bases of the junction unmatched. Germline lookup yields CDR1 WNHNN and CDR2 SYGVQD (reference sequence). In DNA, the CDR3 is TGCGCCAGCAGGGACAGGGGAGGAGGATACGAGCAGTACTTC. Translated: CASRDRGGGYEQYF.